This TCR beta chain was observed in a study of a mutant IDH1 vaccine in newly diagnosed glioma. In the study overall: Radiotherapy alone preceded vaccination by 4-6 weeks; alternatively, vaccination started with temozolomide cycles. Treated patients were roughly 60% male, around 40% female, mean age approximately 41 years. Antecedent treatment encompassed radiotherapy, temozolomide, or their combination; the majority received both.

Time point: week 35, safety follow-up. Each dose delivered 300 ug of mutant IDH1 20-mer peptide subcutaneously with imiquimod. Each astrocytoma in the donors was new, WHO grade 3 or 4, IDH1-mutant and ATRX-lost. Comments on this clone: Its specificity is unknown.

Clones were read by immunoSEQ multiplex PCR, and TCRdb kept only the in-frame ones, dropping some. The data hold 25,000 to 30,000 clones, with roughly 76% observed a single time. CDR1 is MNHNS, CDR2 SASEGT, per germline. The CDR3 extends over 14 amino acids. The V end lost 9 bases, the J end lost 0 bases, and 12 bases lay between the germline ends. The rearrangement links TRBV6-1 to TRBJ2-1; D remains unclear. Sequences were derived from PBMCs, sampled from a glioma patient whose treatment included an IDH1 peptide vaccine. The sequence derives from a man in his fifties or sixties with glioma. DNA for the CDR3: TGTGCCAGTACCACACCGAGCTCCTACAATGAGCAGTTCTTC. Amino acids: CASTTPSSYNEQFF.